This T cell receptor (beta chain) was captured in a study of blood T cell repertoires in COVID-19. Overall study: Recovered participants had two consecutive negative NP/OP PCR tests, healthcare professional clearance, or symptom resolution.

Measured with immunoSEQ multiplex PCR; TCRdb has only the in-frame clones, and not every one. The profile shows about 230,000 clones, about nine tenths of them singletons. Participants were aged about 18 to 95 years, lived in 24 US areas, and enrolled virtually. Membership in each cohort depended on participant-reported clinical history. This receptor was identified in a woman in her forties or fifties in a cohort exposed to, infected with or recovered from COVID-19 (not recorded which). Sequencing was carried out using PBMCs or T cells enriched from blood (not recorded which).

Here the CDR3 reads CASSPVMNTEAFF. The CDR3 DNA reads as TGCGCCAGCAGCCCGGTCATGAACACTGAAGCTTTCTTT. J is TRBJ1-1 and V is TRBV5-1, with D hard to call. The CDR3 is 13 amino acids. The V and J ends lost 4 bases and 0 bases respectively, with 7 bases between them. Germline lookup yields CDR1 SGHRS and CDR2 YFSETQ. The variable domain in full, with the rest retrieved from reference TRBV5-1 and TRBJ1-1, is KAGVTQTPRYLIKTRGQQVTLSCSPISGHRSVSWYQQTPGQGLQFLFEYFSETQRNKGNFPGRFSGRQFSNSRSEMNVSTLELGDSALYLCASSPVMNTEAFFGQGTRLTVV.